The sequence of this TCR beta chain was determined in a study of cytomegalovirus exposure and HLA in healthy donors. The study, taken as a whole, reports: The presence/absence work took it that sequencing depth was about the same across donors.

The PCR ran on 60 Vbeta and 13 Jbeta primers. Profiled with immunoSEQ multiplex PCR; TCRdb holds only in-frame clones, not every one. The sample holds 200,000 to 250,000 clones, around 80% seen once. A remark on this clone: Its cognate antigen is unknown.

Germline lookup yields CDR1 MNHEY and CDR2 SVGAGI. V was cut by 6 bases and J by 5 bases, with 13 bases left in between. This CDR3 has 13 residues. The V gene is TRBV6-5, the J gene TRBJ2-5; a weak D match, TRBD1 (6 bases). The sample comprised PBMCs. The sequence was collected from a male donor in good health and CMV-seronegative. In DNA form, the CDR3 reads TGTGCCAGCAGGCGTCAGGGGCAGGAGACCCAGTACTTC. Translation gives CASRRQGQETQYF.